These 27 T cell receptor beta chains were all obtained from the same sample, sequenced in a study of blood T cell repertoires in COVID-19. The assay was immunoSEQ multiplex PCR, and TCRdb's table has in-frame clones only and misses some. This sample has 150,000 or so clones, with about four fifths found just once. The sequencing input was peripheral blood. These receptors originate from a woman aged 55-75 years with acute or convalescent COVID-19.

This clone occurred a few times. Here the CDR3 DNA reads TGTGCCAGCAGCTTCTGGGGGCGGAACAATGAGCAGTTCTTC. This encodes CASSFWGRNNEQFF. This chain joins TRBV5-6 and TRBJ2-1; D might be TRBD1 (6 bases). CDR3 length: 14 amino acids. V dropped 2 bases and J dropped 5 bases, with 11 bases sitting between them. Germline CDR1 SGHDT, CDR2 YYEEEE.

Worth noting for this clone: A read error may produce the germline difference seen at one junction end. Other nucleotide sequences in the sample specify the same CDR3. V gene TRBV6-5 combines with J gene TRBJ1-2, with 9 positions matching TRBD1. The germline V gene encodes CDR1 MNHEY and CDR2 SVGAGI. The CDR3 loop spans 15 amino acids. CDR3 protein: CASSPPRDRDYGYTF. DNA of the CDR3: TGTGCCAGCAGTCCACCGCGGGACAGGGACTATGGCTACACTTTC.

V gene TRBV5-8 combines with J gene TRBJ2-1, with D perhaps matching TRBD2 (6 bases). The CDR3 spans 13 residues. Germline V gene lookup returns CDR1 SGHTS and CDR2 YDEGEE. The V and J ends lost 7 bases and 4 bases respectively, with 12 bases between them. The CDR3 here is CASRRRGYNEQFF. CDR3 sequence (DNA): TGTGCCAGCCGCCGCCGGGGGTACAATGAGCAGTTCTTC.

This clone was counted a single time. V is TRBV4-1 and J is TRBJ1-1; D is unresolved. The germline V and J ends were trimmed by 4 bases and 0 bases, with 18 bases remaining between them. The length of the CDR3 is 17 residues. The germline gives CDR1 MGHRA, CDR2 YSYEKL. The chain's CDR3 is CASSLRPTDNLNTEAFF. The CDR3 DNA sequence: TGCGCCAGCAGCCTTCGGCCTACCGACAACCTGAACACTGAAGCTTTCTTT.

V and J are TRBV24-1 and TRBJ1-2, with D possibly TRBD1 on 6 matching bases. V was pared by 3 bases and J by 8 bases, with 30 bases between. The CDR3 is 19 residues long. Germline V gene sequence: CDR1 KGHDR, CDR2 SFDVKD. CDR3 sequence reads: CATSDPGRVGTLLRRGYTF. The CDR3 region has the DNA TGTGCCACCAGTGATCCGGGGCGTGTGGGGACACTTCTTAGACGGGGCTACACCTTC.

The V and J genes are TRBV18 and TRBJ1-1; 9 positions agree with TRBD1. Trimming took 3 bases from V and 1 from J; bases not matched to a gene: 3. Germline V gene lookup returns CDR1 KGHSH and CDR2 LQKENI. The length of the CDR3 is 15 residues. The CDR3 is CASSPRTGENTEAFF. As DNA, the CDR3 is TGTGCCAGCTCACCGCGGACAGGGGAGAACACTGAAGCTTTCTTT.

The rearrangement links TRBV29-1 to TRBJ2-7, with 8 bases that match TRBD1. Germline V lookup: CDR1 SQVTM, CDR2 ANQGSEA. The CDR3 totals 13 residues. Germline trimming cut 1 base from V and 3 bases from J; bases unmatched to any gene: 2. This CDR3 reads CSVEGDRFYEQYF. The CDR3 bases are TGCAGCGTTGAAGGGGACAGGTTCTACGAGCAGTACTTC.

The chain uses TRBV18 and TRBJ1-2; 10 bases fit TRBD1. The V gene end was trimmed by 2 bases and the J gene end by 5 bases; junction bases not matched to a gene: 8. This CDR3 comprises 16 residues. The germline gives CDR1 KGHSH, CDR2 LQKENI. CDR3 protein: CASSPAGTGDLYGYTF. CDR3 DNA: TGTGCCAGCTCACCAGCAGGGACAGGGGATTTATATGGCTACACCTTC.

The V gene is TRBV19, the J gene TRBJ1-4, with D maybe TRBD1 (5 bases). This CDR3 is built from 15 residues. Germline-derived CDR1 and CDR2 are LNHDA and SQIVND (reference sequence). V lost 2 bases and J 5 bases, leaving 12 bases between the germline ends. CDR3 coding DNA: TGTGCCAGTAGTATAAGCAGGGCAGGGAATGAAAAACTGTTTTTT. Its protein product is CASSISRAGNEKLFF.

V is TRBV24-1 and J is TRBJ2-1, with D unresolved. This CDR3 has 16 amino acids. Trimming removed 3 bases from V and 3 bases from J, with 14 bases in between. Per the germline V gene, CDR1 is KGHDR and CDR2 is SFDVKD. This chain's CDR3 is CATSDRQAANYNEQFF. In DNA, the CDR3 is TGTGCCACCAGTGATCGCCAGGCCGCGAACTACAATGAGCAGTTCTTC.

This chain connects TRBV6-5 to TRBJ2-7, with TRBD1 matching 12 bases. Germline CDR1 and CDR2: MNHEY and SVGAGI. V lost 7 bases and J lost 6; bases outside the gene matches: 10. The CDR3 runs to 15 residues. CDR3 region: CASTRGGQGAGEQYV. CDR3 DNA: TGTGCCAGCACCCGAGGGGGACAGGGGGCCGGCGAGCAGTACGTC.

The V call is TRBV21-1, the J call TRBJ1-5. TRBV21-1 has pseudogene status. The CDR3 length is 17 residues. The CDR3 protein is CASSKPSRRYSNQPQHF. The CDR3 DNA reads as TGTGCCAGCAGCAAACCCTCTAGACGGTATAGCAATCAGCCCCAGCATTTT.

The J gene is TRBJ2-5, the V gene TRBV5-4; TRBD2 matches 11 bases. The CDR3 runs 15 residues. The junction had 6 bases not matched to a gene; V was cut back by 3 bases and J by 5 bases. Germline CDR1 is SGHNT and CDR2 is YYREEE (reference sequence). CDR3 in amino acids: CASSSGLAGGETQYF. DNA for the CDR3: TGTGCCAGCAGCTCCGGACTAGCGGGCGGGGAGACCCAGTACTTC.

This chain uses TRBV2 with TRBJ2-7; 8 positions match TRBD1. Looked up from germline, CDR1 is SNHLY and CDR2 is FYNNEI. After removal of 3 bases from V and 0 bases from J, the junction contained 7 bases not matched to a gene. The CDR3 loop spans 16 amino acids. The CDR3 spells CASSEFGGQASYEQYF. Written as DNA, the CDR3 is TGTGCCAGCAGTGAGTTTGGGGGACAGGCCTCCTACGAGCAGTACTTC.

The rearrangement uses TRBV6-5 and TRBJ1-2; 7 bases map to TRBD1. V lost 7 bases, J lost 3 bases, and 8 bases stayed unmatched. The V gene's germline CDR1 is MNHEY and CDR2 SVGAGI. This CDR3 comprises 14 residues. The CDR3 spells CASNPGGLDYGYTF. CDR3 sequence (DNA): TGTGCCAGCAACCCAGGGGGGCTGGACTATGGCTACACCTTC.

The rearrangement links TRBV27 to TRBJ1-5, with TRBD1 matching over 9 bases. Germline-derived CDR1 and CDR2 are MNHEY and SMNVEV (reference sequence). The length of the CDR3 is 14 residues. V lost 4 bases and J lost 6; bases outside the gene matches: 4. Here the CDR3 DNA reads TGTGCCAGCAGTTCACAGGGGGCTATTCAGCCCCAGCATTTT. Translated, it gives CASSSQGAIQPQHF.

The chain carries TRBV6-5 and TRBJ1-4, with 7 nucleotides matching TRBD1. The CDR3 length is 15 residues. CDR1 MNHEY and CDR2 SVGAGI come from the germline V gene. The ends lost 0 bases at V and 8 bases at J; junction bases unmatched: 6. The CDR3 is CASSYSTGFWEKLFF. CDR3 nucleotides: TGTGCCAGCAGTTACTCGACAGGGTTTTGGGAAAAACTGTTTTTT.

The chain's CDR3 is CASGLVFGTGTWNSPLHF. In DNA form, the CDR3 reads TGTGCTAGTGGTTTGGTATTTGGGACAGGGACATGGAATTCACCCCTCCACTTT. The chain joins TRBV12-5 to TRBJ1-6, with 9 nucleotides matching TRBD1. This CDR3 is 18 amino acids long. V shed 0 bases, J shed 7 bases, and the junction held 10 bases outside the gene matches. Germline lookup yields CDR1 LGHNT and CDR2 FRNRAP.

Only one count was recorded for this clone. This chain links TRBV21-1 with TRBJ2-3; TRBD1, the table's D call, was not compared with the DNA. TRBV21-1 counts as a pseudogene. This CDR3 contains 15 residues. CDR3 residues: CASSKRELRTHTQYF. Written as DNA, the CDR3 is TGTGCCAGCAGCAAAAGAGAATTAAGGACACATACGCAGTATTTT.

V gene TRBV9 combines with J gene TRBJ2-1; 7 bases fit TRBD2. The V gene's germline CDR1 is SGDLS and CDR2 YYNGEE. Trimming at V came to 4 bases and at J to 6 bases, leaving 7 bases not matched to a gene. The CDR3 is 14 residues long. Written as DNA, the CDR3 is TGTGCCAGCAGCTTCGGACTAGGCGGCAATGAGCAGTTCTTC. Its protein product is CASSFGLGGNEQFF.

To note about this clone: At one boundary the junction diverges from the germline segment, which might be a read error. DNA for the CDR3: TGTGCTAGCAGCCATGCCCCGGGGCTCGGGGGGCCTAGAACACTCGGGGAGCTGTTTTTT. Protein: CASSHAPGLGGPRTLGELFF. J is TRBJ2-2 and V is TRBV7-7; D possibly corresponds to TRBD2 (7 bases). CDR1 is SSHAT and CDR2 is FNYEAQ in the germline V gene (reference sequence). CDR3 length: 20 amino acids.

The V gene is TRBV5-1, the J gene TRBJ2-3, with 9 bases aligning to TRBD1. Germline trimming cut 4 bases from V and 2 bases from J; bases unmatched to any gene: 5. CDR1 and CDR2 (germline): SGHRS, YFSETQ. This CDR3 comprises 15 residues. CDR3 sequence: CASSADRGNTDTQYF. CDR3 DNA sequence: TGCGCCAGCAGCGCGGACAGGGGAAACACAGATACGCAGTATTTT.

The J gene is TRBJ2-1, the V gene TRBV6-5; D might be TRBD1 (6 bases). Looked up from germline, CDR1 is MNHEY and CDR2 is SVGAGI. The length of the CDR3 is 15 residues. V shed 1 base and J shed 8 bases, with 15 bases lying between them. This CDR3 is CASSYLGHPADEQFF. The CDR3 nucleotides read TGTGCCAGCAGTTACTTGGGACACCCTGCGGATGAGCAGTTCTTC.

The chain couples TRBV19 to TRBJ1-2; 11 positions match TRBD1. Germline lookup yields CDR1 LNHDA and CDR2 SQIVND (reference sequence). V was clipped by 5 bases and J by 8 bases; unmatched bases: 7. This CDR3 contains 14 residues. The CDR3 DNA sequence: TGTGCCAGTAGTTGGACAGGGGGCTTGATCGGCTACACCTTC. It translates to CASSWTGGLIGYTF.

This clone showed up just once. This chain links TRBV5-1 with TRBJ1-6, with 7 bases matching TRBD1. Per germline, CDR1 SGHRS and CDR2 YFSETQ. The CDR3 has 17 amino acids. Trimming at V came to 3 bases and at J to 6 bases, leaving 12 bases not matched to a gene. CDR3 nucleotides: TGCGCCAGCAGCTCGGGGGGTAGCGGGACAGCTAATTCACCCCTCCACTTT. As protein: CASSSGGSGTANSPLHF.

This clone was seen a handful of times. This chain uses TRBV12-3 or TRBV12-4 with TRBJ1-1; no clear D gene. The V gene lost 7 bases and the J gene lost 3 bases, with 12 bases spanning the gap. The CDR3 extends over 13 amino acids. The CDR3 nucleotides are TGTGCCAGCACTATCGGAGGCTACACTGAAGCTTTCTTT. Protein sequence: CASTIGGYTEAFF.

This clone was recorded once. Here the CDR3 DNA reads TGTGCCAGCAGAGCACAGGGGAATAGTGAGACCCAGTACTTC. It yields the protein CASRAQGNSETQYF. The rearrangement joins TRBV2 to TRBJ2-5, with TRBD1 matching over 7 bases. There are 14 residues in the CDR3. Germline assignment: CDR1 SNHLY and CDR2 FYNNEI. The V segment lost 6 bases and the J segment 5 bases; nucleotides outside the gene matches: 9.